These 18 T cell receptor beta chains came from one sample sequenced in a study of cytomegalovirus exposure and HLA in healthy donors. PCR primers comprised 60 Vbeta and 13 Jbeta primers. The protocol was immunoSEQ multiplex PCR, while the TCRdb copy is restricted to in-frame clones and leaves out a portion. Counted here are around 140,000 clones, less than 80% occurring once; the ten biggest clones make up 4.2%. Sequencing input: PBMCs. The origin of the receptors is a man aged 50 to 59 in good health and CMV-seropositive.

The chain couples TRBV11-2 to TRBJ1-1; D call uncertain. The CDR3 consists of 16 residues. Germline lookup yields CDR1 SGHAT and CDR2 FQNNGV. Trimming removed 1 base from V and 4 bases from J, with 16 bases in between. CDR3 protein: CASSLGLGRIGTEAFF. In DNA, the CDR3 is TGTGCCAGCAGCTTAGGCCTGGGGAGAATAGGCACTGAAGCTTTCTTT.

This clone was picked up one time. V gene TRBV7-2 combines with J gene TRBJ2-7; perhaps TRBD2 as D (5 bases). Germline V gene lookup returns CDR1 SGHTA and CDR2 FQGNSA. Trimming cost V 1 base and J 3 bases, with 10 bases left between them. The CDR3 has 14 residues. The CDR3 DNA follows: TGTGCCAGCAGCTTAGACCGGGGTTACTACGAGCAGTACTTC. Residues: CASSLDRGYYEQYF.

This rearrangement joins TRBV7-9 to TRBJ2-2, with TRBD2 as a possible D gene (6 bases). Trimming shortened V by 8 bases and J by 6 bases, and 16 bases separated the two germline ends. Per the germline V gene, CDR1 is SEHNR and CDR2 is FQNEAQ (reference sequence). The length of the CDR3 is 14 residues. CDR3 coding DNA: TGTGCCAGCGGGGAAGGCGGCGGGGCCGGGGAGCTGTTTTTT. Its protein product is CASGEGGGAGELFF.

This clone was recorded only once. The J gene is TRBJ2-1, the V gene TRBV7-2; a possible D gene is TRBD2 (5 bases). Germline CDR1 reads SGHTA; CDR2 reads FQGNSA. Trimming shortened V by 5 bases and J by 3 bases, and 11 bases separated the two germline ends. The CDR3 has 14 amino acids. The CDR3 spells CASSETRDYNEQFF. CDR3 nucleotide sequence: TGTGCCAGCAGCGAAACCCGGGACTACAATGAGCAGTTCTTC.

The gene calls are TRBV7-6 and TRBJ2-2; D might be TRBD2 (6 bases). CDR1 SGHVS and CDR2 FNYEAQ come from the germline V gene. The CDR3 has 17 residues. V was shortened by 0 bases and J by 2 bases, with 13 bases between the two germline ends. The CDR3 is CASSLALVGLNTGELFF. In DNA form, the CDR3 reads TGTGCCAGCAGCTTAGCGCTAGTGGGACTTAACACCGGGGAGCTGTTTTTT.

V is TRBV6-6 and J is TRBJ2-7; a possible D gene is TRBD1 (5 bases). Deletions cut 5 bases from V and 5 bases from J, with 10 bases between. Germline V gene lookup returns CDR1 MNHNY and CDR2 SVGAGI (reference sequence). This CDR3 contains 12 residues. The CDR3 reads CASSRFRDEQYF. The DNA of the CDR3 is TGTGCCAGCAGTCGATTCAGGGACGAGCAGTACTTC.

DNA of the CDR3: TGTGCCATCAGCGCTGGACAGACTTCTAACTATGGCTACACCTTC. Its translation is CAISAGQTSNYGYTF. This rearrangement joins TRBV10-3 to TRBJ1-2; D possibly corresponds to TRBD1 (6 bases). Germline assignment: CDR1 ENHRY and CDR2 SYGVKD. V was trimmed by 6 bases and J by 0 bases, leaving 14 bases between them. The CDR3 has 15 residues.

J is TRBJ2-3 and V is TRBV5-1; 12 nucleotides align to TRBD2. Germline CDR1 SGHRS, CDR2 YFSETQ. The CDR3 is 15 residues long. The V and J ends lost 4 bases and 4 bases, in that order; junction bases with no gene match: 4. CDR3 sequence reads: CASSGLAGGSDTQYF. CDR3 in DNA: TGCGCCAGCAGCGGTCTAGCGGGAGGGTCAGATACGCAGTATTTT.

The sample holds a few counts of this clone. The chain joins TRBV6-6 to TRBJ1-2; D possibly corresponds to TRBD1 (5 bases). The CDR3 totals 13 residues. Germline CDR1 reads MNHNY; CDR2 reads SVGAGI (reference sequence). V was cut by 5 bases and J by 1 base, with 8 bases left in between. The CDR3 DNA reads TGTGCCAGCAGTCCCAGGGTTAACTATGGCTACACCTTC. Encoded protein: CASSPRVNYGYTF.

V gene TRBV16 combines with J gene TRBJ2-7; a weak D match, TRBD2 (6 bases). V lost 4 bases and J 3 bases, leaving 28 bases between the germline ends. Germline V gene sequence: CDR1 KGHSY, CDR2 FQNENV. The CDR3 length is 19 residues. The CDR3 DNA reads TGTGCCAGCAGCCCCTGGGACGAGCGGGCTCAACCGGATAACTACGAGCAGTACTTC. Its translation: CASSPWDERAQPDNYEQYF.

The genes are TRBV27 and TRBJ1-1, with 9 positions matching TRBD1. This CDR3 is 14 amino acids long. The J segment lost 5 bases and the V segment lost 5 bases, leaving 6 bases of the junction unmatched. Germline V gene data show CDR1 as MNHEY and CDR2 as SMNVEV (reference sequence). For the CDR3, the DNA is TGTGCCAGCAGTCTGGGACAGGGAAGGACTGAAGCTTTCTTT. It codes for CASSLGQGRTEAFF.

This rearrangement joins TRBV11-3 to TRBJ1-3; 8 bases are shared with TRBD1. In germline, CDR1 is SGHNT, CDR2 YENEEA. The CDR3 spans 15 residues. Trimming at V came to 5 bases and at J to 1 base, leaving 4 bases not matched to a gene. For the CDR3, the DNA is TGTGCCAGCAGCGCAGGACAGGGTTCTGGAAACACCATATATTTT. Its protein is CASSAGQGSGNTIYF.

V gene TRBV4-1 combines with J gene TRBJ1-2; 7 nucleotides line up with TRBD1. This CDR3 is built from 15 residues. V lost 1 base and J lost 0; bases outside the gene matches: 2. Germline V gene lookup returns CDR1 MGHRA and CDR2 YSYEKL. This CDR3 reads CASSQGQGPNYGYTF. CDR3 coding DNA: TGCGCCAGCAGCCAAGGACAGGGCCCTAACTATGGCTACACCTTC.

CDR3 nucleotide sequence: TGCGCCAGCAGCTTAAAGACAGGGGGCATGAACACTGAAGCTTTCTTT. It encodes CASSLKTGGMNTEAFF. The V gene is TRBV5-1, the J gene TRBJ1-1; TRBD1 matches 10 bases. The CDR3 runs 16 residues. V was clipped by 2 bases and J by 0 bases; unmatched bases: 4. Looked up from germline, CDR1 is SGHRS and CDR2 is YFSETQ.

V gene TRBV7-2 combines with J gene TRBJ2-5; 11 bases align to TRBD2. Germline CDR1 is SGHTA and CDR2 is FQGNSA. V was clipped by 5 bases and J by 4 bases; unmatched bases: 6. The CDR3 covers 15 residues. The CDR3 DNA is TGTGCCAGCAGCCAACTAGCGGGAGCGGGAGAGACCCAGTACTTC. Encoded protein: CASSQLAGAGETQYF.

This clone was detected only once. The J gene is TRBJ1-1, the V gene TRBV28; 10 bases match TRBD1. From germline, CDR1 is MDHEN and CDR2 SYDVKM. Trimming took 6 bases from V and 5 from J; bases not matched to a gene: 9. The CDR3 consists of 15 residues. This chain's CDR3 is CASRPPGQGWTEAFF. As DNA, the CDR3 is TGTGCCAGCAGACCTCCGGGACAGGGGTGGACTGAAGCTTTCTTT.

The chain employs TRBV18 and TRBJ1-6; 7 bases match TRBD1. The germline CDR1 and CDR2 sequences are KGHSH and LQKENI. The CDR3 is 16 residues long. The trim removed 2 bases at V and 5 bases at J, leaving 6 bases unmatched. The CDR3 bases are TGTGCCAGCTCACCAAGAACAGGGGTTGATAATTCACCCCTCCACTTT. Its translation is CASSPRTGVDNSPLHF.

The sample holds one count of this clone. The V gene is TRBV10-3, the J gene TRBJ1-2; TRBD1 matches at 10 bases. Germline V gives CDR1 ENHRY, CDR2 SYGVKD. Trimming cost V 6 bases and J 3 bases; bases outside gene matches: 1. The CDR3 loop spans 13 amino acids. CDR3 residues: CAISGTGDYGYTF. In nucleotides, the CDR3 is TGTGCCATCAGCGGGACAGGGGACTATGGCTACACCTTC.